The clone carrying this TCR beta chain was recorded a few times. Antigen specificity is unknown. Clones were sequenced by immunoSEQ multiplex PCR, and TCRdb holds only the in-frame ones, with some missing. The data contain over 100,000 clones, over 65% of them singletons. This sample is drawn from a study of PD-1 blockade in mismatch repair-deficient tumors. Turning to the study itself: Enrolled about 2012-2016, patients had progressing, pretreated mismatch repair-deficient cancers of more than ten types. Study-wide points: Rapid post-treatment expansion, then contraction, generally preceding radiologic response, marked tumor-resident clones.

Per the germline V gene, CDR1 is SNHLY and CDR2 is FYNNEI. The V end was cut by 6 bases, the J end by 6 bases, with 18 bases between. This CDR3 is built from 15 residues. PCR or immunohistochemistry showed mismatch repair deficiency in every enrolled patient. TCRs were sequenced from a few patients responding to pembrolizumab. The sequence came from an adult with mismatch repair-deficient cancer. This specimen consisted of peripheral blood, obtained just over 59 weeks after starting pembrolizumab. The chain couples TRBV2 to TRBJ1-5; TRBD1 is a possible D gene (6 bases). The CDR3: CASSEFGGRGQPQHF. The CDR3 DNA is TGTGCCAGCAGCGAATTTGGGGGGCGTGGTCAGCCCCAGCATTTT.